This T cell receptor beta chain was recovered during a study of Graves' ophthalmopathy and Graves' hyperthyroidism. In the study overall: Calling hyperthyroidism stable required that no ophthalmopathy show up within 18 months of follow-up.

RNA transcripts were the source from which TCR beta CDR3 regions were amplified. Second-round multiplex PCR followed a first-round RT-PCR using HTBI primers. MiXCR, run by TCRdb on the multiplex PCR reads, gives a single entry per CDR3 protein. The sample lists over a million distinct CDR3 sequences; less than 45% were seen once. Notes on the study in general: Separation of ophthalmopathy from stable hyperthyroidism was achieved by a 13-signature model, at 85% to 90% sensitivity and approximately 81% specificity.

This clonotype occurred many times. Antigen specificity is unknown. The diagnostic workup employed clinical symptoms, serum thyroxine, TRAb, thyroid ultrasound and orbital computed tomography. V lost 4 bases and J lost 4; bases outside the gene matches: 7. The CDR3 covers 15 residues. Germline V gene lookup returns CDR1 SEHNR and CDR2 FQNEAQ (reference sequence). This receptor was taken from an adult man with Graves' hyperthyroidism. Sequenced input: peripheral blood or thyroid tissue (not recorded which). The J gene is TRBJ1-5, the V gene TRBV7-9, with 7 bases lining up with TRBD1. The CDR3 DNA is TGTGCCAGCAGCTCCGGGACAGCGAGTAATCAGCCCCAGCATTTT. This translates into CASSSGTASNQPQHF.